This record looks at one T cell receptor (beta chain) sequence and its context. This sample stems from a study of blood T cell repertoires in COVID-19. Turning to the study itself: From the United States, Italy and Spain came samples of acute and convalescent COVID-19.

Germline CDR1 is ENHRY and CDR2 is SYGVKD. V gave up 7 bases and J gave up 7 bases, with 25 bases separating them. CDR3 length: 16 residues. Some clones are missing from TCRdb's copy, which holds only in-frame ones; the method was immunoSEQ multiplex PCR. The sample has some 150,000 clones; 82% are singletons. V usage is TRBV10-3 and J usage is TRBJ1-2; D is perhaps TRBD1 (6 bases). The receptor comes from an elderly woman with acute or convalescent COVID-19. Sample: peripheral blood. CDR3 amino acids: CAIKNLRGGAIRGYTF. The CDR3 nucleotides are TGTGCCATCAAAAATCTGCGCGGGGGCGCGATTCGTGGCTACACCTTC.